This T cell receptor (beta chain) derives from a study of cytomegalovirus exposure and HLA in healthy donors. The V gene's germline CDR1 is LGHNA and CDR2 YSLEER. This CDR3 contains 19 residues. After removal of 0 bases from V and 4 bases from J, the junction contained 9 bases not matched to a gene. PCR involved 60 Vbeta and 13 Jbeta primers. The assay was immunoSEQ multiplex PCR, and TCRdb's table has in-frame clones only and misses some. This listing includes roughly 77,000 clones. This TCR was sampled from a man between 25 and 39 years old in good health and CMV-seronegative. The source material was PBMCs. V and J are TRBV4-3 and TRBJ2-4; TRBD2 matches at 13 bases. CDR3 in DNA: TGCGCCAGCAGCCAAGAGGCTGCACTAGCGGGAGGGTCAAAAAACATTCAGTACTTC. This sequence encodes CASSQEAALAGGSKNIQYF.